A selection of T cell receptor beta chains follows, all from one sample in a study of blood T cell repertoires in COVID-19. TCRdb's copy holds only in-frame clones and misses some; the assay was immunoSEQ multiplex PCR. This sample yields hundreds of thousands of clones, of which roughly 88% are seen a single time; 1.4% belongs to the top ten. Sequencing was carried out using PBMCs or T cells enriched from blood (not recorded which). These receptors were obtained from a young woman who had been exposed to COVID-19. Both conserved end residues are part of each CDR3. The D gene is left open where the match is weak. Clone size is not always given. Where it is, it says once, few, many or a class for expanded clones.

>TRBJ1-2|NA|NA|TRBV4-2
CASSPREDYGYTF
TGTGCCAGCAGCCCCAGGGAAGACTATGGCTACACCTTC
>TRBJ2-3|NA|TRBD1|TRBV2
CASSWGQGTDTQYF
TGTGCCAGCAGTTGGGGACAGGGCACAGATACGCAGTATTTT
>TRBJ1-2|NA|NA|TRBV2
CASSLSPGGYTF
TGTGCCAGCAGTTTAAGTCCCGGGGGCTACACCTTC
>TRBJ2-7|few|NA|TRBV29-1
CSVETAEANYEQYF
TGCAGCGTTGAGACCGCTGAGGCGAACTACGAGCAGTACTTC
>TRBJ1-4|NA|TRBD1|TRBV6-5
CASSYGGQGSEKLFF
TGTGCCAGCAGTTACGGGGGACAGGGGAGCGAAAAACTGTTTTTT
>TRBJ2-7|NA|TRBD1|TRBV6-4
CASSDPTDRGSYEQYF
TGTGCCAGCAGTGACCCCACGGACAGGGGCTCCTACGAGCAGTACTTC
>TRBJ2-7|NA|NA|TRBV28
CASSPRGSLISYEQYF
TGTGCCAGCAGTCCCAGGGGATCACTAATTTCCTACGAGCAGTACTTC
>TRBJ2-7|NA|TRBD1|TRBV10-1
CAKEDRLLVCEQYF
TGCGCCAAAGAGGACAGGCTATTAGTCTGCGAGCAGTACTTC
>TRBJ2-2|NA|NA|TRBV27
CASSLSVTGELFF
TGTGCCAGCAGTTTATCCGTCACCGGGGAGCTGTTTTTT
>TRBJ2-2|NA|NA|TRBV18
CASSPGRFGELFF
TGTGCCAGCTCACCAGGGAGATTCGGGGAGCTGTTTTTT
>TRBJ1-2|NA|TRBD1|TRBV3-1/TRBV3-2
CASSPGTGRGGYTF
TGTGCCAGCAGCCCCGGGACAGGGAGGGGTGGCTACACCTTC
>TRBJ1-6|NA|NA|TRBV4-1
CASSQDGYSLSPLHF
TGCGCCAGCAGCCAAGATGGGTACAGCCTCTCACCCCTCCACTTT
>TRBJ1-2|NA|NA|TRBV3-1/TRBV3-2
CASSQGLTAYGYTF
TGTGCCAGCAGCCAGGGACTGACAGCCTATGGCTACACCTTC
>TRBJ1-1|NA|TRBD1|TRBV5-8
CASSRQGLTEAFF
TGTGCCAGCAGCAGACAGGGGCTGACTGAAGCTTTCTTT
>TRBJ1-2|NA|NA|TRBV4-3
CASSQDITVYGYTF
TGCGCCAGCAGCCAAGATATAACGGTTTATGGCTACACCTTC
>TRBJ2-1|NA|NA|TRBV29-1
CSGATGWGNEQFF
TGCAGCGGGGCTACAGGGTGGGGCAATGAGCAGTTCTTC
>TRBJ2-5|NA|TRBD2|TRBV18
CASSPAAGGLQETQYF
TGTGCCAGCTCACCGGCGGCGGGGGGGCTACAAGAGACCCAGTACTTC
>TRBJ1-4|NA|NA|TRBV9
CASSPQTGFLAATNEKLFF
TGTGCCAGCAGCCCCCAAACAGGGTTTCTAGCCGCAACTAATGAAAAACTGTTTTTT
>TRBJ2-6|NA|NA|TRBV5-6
CASSKSGVIFSGANVLTF
TGTGCCAGCAGCAAGTCGGGAGTCATATTTTCTGGGGCCAACGTCCTGACTTTC
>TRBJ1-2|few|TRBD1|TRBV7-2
CASSYGTAGGYTF
TGTGCCAGCAGTTATGGGACAGCCGGAGGCTACACCTTC
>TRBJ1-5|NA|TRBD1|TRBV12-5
CASGLVLNRGQHF
TGTGCTAGTGGTTTGGTATTGAACAGGGGACAGCATTTT
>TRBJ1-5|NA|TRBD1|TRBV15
CATSRGDRDSNQPQHF
TGTGCCACCAGCAGAGGGGACAGAGATAGCAATCAGCCCCAGCATTTT
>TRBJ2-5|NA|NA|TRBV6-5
CASSYAGGKETQYF
TGTGCCAGCAGTTACGCTGGGGGCAAGGAGACCCAGTACTTC
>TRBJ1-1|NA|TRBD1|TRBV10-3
CAISESTRDRVTFF
TGTGCCATCAGTGAGTCGACTCGCGACAGGGTAACTTTCTTT
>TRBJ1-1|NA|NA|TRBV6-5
CASSYGGWNTEAFF
TGTGCCAGCAGTTACGGCGGTTGGAACACTGAAGCTTTCTTT